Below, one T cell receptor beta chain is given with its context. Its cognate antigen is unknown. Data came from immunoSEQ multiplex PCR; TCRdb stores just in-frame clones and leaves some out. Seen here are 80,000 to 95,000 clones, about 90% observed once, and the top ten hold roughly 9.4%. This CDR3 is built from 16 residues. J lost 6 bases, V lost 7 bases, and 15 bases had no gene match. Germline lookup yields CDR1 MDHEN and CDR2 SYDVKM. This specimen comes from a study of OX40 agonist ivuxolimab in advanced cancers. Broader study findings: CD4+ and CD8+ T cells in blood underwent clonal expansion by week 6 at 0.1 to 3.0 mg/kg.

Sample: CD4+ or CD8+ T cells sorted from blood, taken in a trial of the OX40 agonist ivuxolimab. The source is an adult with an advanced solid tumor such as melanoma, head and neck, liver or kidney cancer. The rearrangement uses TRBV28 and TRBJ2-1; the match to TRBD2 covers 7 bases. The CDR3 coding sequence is TGTGCCAGCACGCAGGCTAGCGGTAGACCTTTCAATGAGCAGTTCTTC. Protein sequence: CASTQASGRPFNEQFF.